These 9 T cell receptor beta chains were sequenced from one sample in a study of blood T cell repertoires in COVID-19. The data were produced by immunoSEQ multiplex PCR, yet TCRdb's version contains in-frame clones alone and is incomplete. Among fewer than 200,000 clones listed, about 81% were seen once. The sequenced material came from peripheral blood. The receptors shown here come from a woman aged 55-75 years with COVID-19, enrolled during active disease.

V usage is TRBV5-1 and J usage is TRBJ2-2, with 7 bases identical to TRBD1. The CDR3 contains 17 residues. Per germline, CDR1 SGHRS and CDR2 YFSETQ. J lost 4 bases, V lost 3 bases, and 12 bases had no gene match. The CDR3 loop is CASSSDRQLAGTGELFF. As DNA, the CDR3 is TGCGCCAGCAGCTCGGACAGGCAATTGGCGGGCACCGGGGAGCTGTTTTTT. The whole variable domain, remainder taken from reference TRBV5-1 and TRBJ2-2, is KAGVTQTPRYLIKTRGQQVTLSCSPISGHRSVSWYQQTPGQGLQFLFEYFSETQRNKGNFPGRFSGRQFSNSRSEMNVSTLELGDSALYLCASSSDRQLAGTGELFFGEGSRLTVL.

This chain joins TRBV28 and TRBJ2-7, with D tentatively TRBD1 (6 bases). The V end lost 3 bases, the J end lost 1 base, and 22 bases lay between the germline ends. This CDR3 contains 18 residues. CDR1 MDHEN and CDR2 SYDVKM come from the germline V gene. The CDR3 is CASSFIRPGQSRSYEQYV. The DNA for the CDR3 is TGTGCCAGCAGTTTTATCCGCCCTGGACAGTCCCGGTCCTACGAGCAGTACGTC.

The CDR3 sequence is CASSYLAREGPQYF. For the CDR3, the DNA is TGTGCCAGCAGTTATTTAGCGCGCGAAGGCCCCCAGTACTTC. The chain uses TRBV6-5 and TRBJ2-5, with TRBD2 as a possible D gene (5 bases). Trimming took off 3 bases at V and 9 bases at J, with 17 bases between the two ends. This CDR3 has 14 residues. In germline, CDR1 is MNHEY, CDR2 SVGAGI.

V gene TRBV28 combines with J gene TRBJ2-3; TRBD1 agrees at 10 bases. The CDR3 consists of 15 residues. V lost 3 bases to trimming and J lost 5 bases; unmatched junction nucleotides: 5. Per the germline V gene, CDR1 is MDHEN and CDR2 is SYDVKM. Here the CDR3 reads CASSLSTGGGDTQYF. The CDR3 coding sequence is TGTGCCAGCAGTTTGTCGACAGGGGGCGGAGATACGCAGTATTTT. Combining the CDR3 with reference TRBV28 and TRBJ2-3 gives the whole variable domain DVKVTQSSRYLVKRTGEKVFLECVQDMDHENMFWYRQDPGLGLRLIYFSYDVKMKEKGDIPEGYSVSREKKERFSLILESASTNQTSMYLCASSLSTGGGDTQYFGPGTRLTVL.

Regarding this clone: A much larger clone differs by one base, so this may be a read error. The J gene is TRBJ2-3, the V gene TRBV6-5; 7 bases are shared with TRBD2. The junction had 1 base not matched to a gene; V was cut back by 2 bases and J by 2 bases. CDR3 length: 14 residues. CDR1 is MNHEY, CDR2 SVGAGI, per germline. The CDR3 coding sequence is TGTGCCAGCAGTTACGGGGGGGTCACAGATACGCAGTATTTT. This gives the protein CASSYGGVTDTQYF.

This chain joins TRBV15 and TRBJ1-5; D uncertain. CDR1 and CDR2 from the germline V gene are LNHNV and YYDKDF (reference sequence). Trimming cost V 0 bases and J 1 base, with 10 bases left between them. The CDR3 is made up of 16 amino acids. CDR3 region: CATSRDGGGSNQPQHF. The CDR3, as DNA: TGTGCCACCAGCAGAGATGGCGGTGGGAGCAATCAGCCCCAGCATTTT.

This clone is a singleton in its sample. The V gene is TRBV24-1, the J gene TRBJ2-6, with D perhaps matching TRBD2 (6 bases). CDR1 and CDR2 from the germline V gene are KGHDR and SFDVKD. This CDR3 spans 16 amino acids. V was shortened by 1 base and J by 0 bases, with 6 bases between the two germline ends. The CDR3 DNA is TGTGCCACCAGTGATTTCGGGGGCTCTGGGGCCAACGTCCTGACTTTC. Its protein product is CATSDFGGSGANVLTF.

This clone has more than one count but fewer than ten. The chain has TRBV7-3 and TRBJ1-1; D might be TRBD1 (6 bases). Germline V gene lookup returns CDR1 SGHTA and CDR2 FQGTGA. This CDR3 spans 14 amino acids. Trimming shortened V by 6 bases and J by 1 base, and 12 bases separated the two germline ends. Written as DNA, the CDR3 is TGTGCCAGCAGTGCGACAGGTGGGAACACTGAAGCTTTCTTT. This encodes CASSATGGNTEAFF.

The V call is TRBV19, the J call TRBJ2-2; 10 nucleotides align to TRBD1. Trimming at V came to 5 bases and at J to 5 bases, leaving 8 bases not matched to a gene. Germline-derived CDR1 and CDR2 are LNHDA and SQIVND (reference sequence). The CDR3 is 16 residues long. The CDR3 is CASSPRQGARTGELFF. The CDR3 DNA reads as TGTGCCAGTAGTCCCCGACAGGGGGCGCGGACCGGGGAGCTGTTTTTT.